This is a list of T cell receptor beta chains from one sample in a study of blood T cells in healthy people across ages. TCRdb called the 5' RACE reads again in MiXCR, with one record for every CDR3 protein. Counted here are 1.5 million to 1.8 million distinct CDR3 sequences, 42% occurring once; the ten biggest clones make up around 4%. Specimen: blood. All receptors derive from a woman younger than 35 in good health. The conserved cysteine and the conserved F or W are not part of the CDR3 here.

CDR3 length,J gene,V gene,CDR3 protein
11,TRBJ1-1,TRBV7-9,ASSPPGEPEAF
13,TRBJ1-2,TRBV4-1,ASRQPGQGGYGYT
13,TRBJ2-2,TRBV12-3/TRBV12-4,ASSSGQNNTGELF
13,TRBJ1-4,TRBV20-1,SARFPRGGDEKLF
11,TRBJ1-4,TRBV29-1,SVHPGDNEKLF
11,TRBJ2-7,TRBV7-3,ASSVQANYEQY
11,TRBJ1-2,TRBV4-1,ASSQVPGAGYT
11,TRBJ1-1,TRBV5-1,ASDAGWGTEAF
12,TRBJ2-7,TRBV5-1,ASGKERSSYEQY
8,TRBJ2-7,TRBV28,ASSAYEQH
11,TRBJ2-2,TRBV9,ASSPHWGGELF